These 29 T cell receptor beta chains were sequenced from one sample in a study of tumor-infiltrating lymphocytes in localized non-small cell lung cancer (TCRdb year 2021). The library relied on the immunoSEQ multiplex PCR assay. The clones in this table, taken by TCRdb from immuneACCESS, are in-frame only. Not every clone is retained; where verified, under half of the shortfall comes from an unresolved V gene, and the cause of the rest is unknown. Within this sample are more than 12,000 clones, with around 70% of them counted one time only. The ten largest account for approximately 20% of the sample. What was sequenced was uninvolved lung tissue not adjacent to the tumor. The receptor source for this set is a human donor with non-small cell lung cancer.

CDR3 sequence reads: CASRRGDRTDTQYF. The DNA for the CDR3 is TGTGCCAGCCGAAGGGGGGATCGGACAGATACGCAGTATTTT. The V and J genes are TRBV5-6 and TRBJ2-3, with D possibly being TRBD1 or TRBD2 (6 bases each). Trimming shortened V by 7 bases and J by 3 bases, and 15 bases separated the two germline ends. This CDR3 is built from 14 residues. Germline V gives CDR1 SGHDT, CDR2 YYEEEE.

The chain uses TRBV7-6 and TRBJ1-1; tentatively, D is TRBD1 (6 bases). Germline V CDR1 and CDR2: SGHVS, FNYEAQ. The CDR3 totals 14 residues. Trimming stripped 2 bases from V and 5 bases from J, with 12 bases between. CDR3 sequence reads: CASSLKGGGTEAFF. In DNA, the CDR3 is TGTGCCAGCAGCTTAAAAGGGGGAGGGACTGAAGCTTTCTTT. The whole variable domain, remainder taken from reference TRBV7-6 and TRBJ1-1, is GAGVSQSPRYKVTKRGQDVALRCDPISGHVSLYWYRQALGQGPEFLTYFNYEAQQDKSGLPNDRFSAERPEGSISTLTIQRTEQRDSAMYRCASSLKGGGTEAFFGQGTRLTVV.

The chain recombines TRBV19 with TRBJ1-3, with 7 bases fitting TRBD1. The trim removed 5 bases at V and 2 bases at J, leaving 6 bases unmatched. Germline V gene sequence: CDR1 LNHDA, CDR2 SQIVND (reference sequence). CDR3 length: 15 residues. CDR3 bases: TGTGCCAGTAGTCCCTGGACAGGAACTGGAAACACCATATATTTT. Translation: CASSPWTGTGNTIYF.

V and J are TRBV10-3 and TRBJ2-7, with 7 bases lining up with TRBD1. With V trimmed by 2 bases and J by 2 bases, 0 bases remained unmatched. The CDR3 totals 13 residues. From germline, CDR1 is ENHRY and CDR2 SYGVKD. This CDR3 reads CAISEDRAYEQYF. CDR3 sequence (DNA): TGTGCCATCAGTGAGGACAGGGCCTACGAGCAGTACTTC.

This sequence joins TRBV9 and TRBJ1-2; a weak D match, TRBD1 (6 bases). V lost 0 bases to trimming and J lost 2 bases, with 14 bases between them. The germline CDR1 and CDR2 sequences are SGDLS and YYNGEE. The CDR3 is 16 amino acids. The CDR3 DNA sequence: TGTGCCAGCAGCGTAGGCGAGGGGGTACAAAACTATGGCTACACCTTC. Its protein is CASSVGEGVQNYGYTF.

The chain employs TRBV7-2 and TRBJ1-1, with D possibly being TRBD1 (5 bases). This CDR3 spans 14 amino acids. Germline values: CDR1 SGHTA, CDR2 FQGNSA. V was trimmed by 4 bases and J by 3 bases, leaving 12 bases between them. CDR3 region: CASSSQGGYTEAFF. The CDR3 region has the DNA TGTGCCAGCAGCTCCCAGGGCGGTTACACTGAAGCTTTCTTT.

J is TRBJ2-7 and V is TRBV27; 7 bases are a match to TRBD1. J lost 5 bases, V lost 2 bases, and 9 bases had no gene match. The germline CDR1 and CDR2 sequences are MNHEY and SMNVEV (reference sequence). CDR3 length equals 15 residues. The CDR3 is CASSLGRQGVHEQYF. The CDR3 DNA is TGTGCCAGCAGTTTAGGGCGACAGGGAGTCCACGAGCAGTACTTC.

The chain joins TRBV10-3 to TRBJ2-7; 10 nucleotides line up with TRBD2. V shed 10 bases, J shed 7 bases, and the junction held 10 bases outside the gene matches. CDR1 and CDR2 from the germline V gene are ENHRY and SYGVKD. The CDR3 consists of 13 residues. CDR3 nucleotide sequence: TGTGCCACTACGGAGCTAGCGGGGGTTGAGCAGTACTTC. As protein: CATTELAGVEQYF.

The gene calls are TRBV19 and TRBJ2-1; the D gene could be TRBD1 or TRBD2 (6 bases each). The CDR3 runs 15 residues. Germline CDR1 is LNHDA and CDR2 is SQIVND (reference sequence). The ends were cut back, 6 bases at V and 10 bases at J, with 22 bases in the middle. This CDR3 reads CASRTEGQGSAEQFF. DNA for the CDR3: TGTGCCAGTAGGACGGAGGGGCAGGGGTCCGCCGAGCAGTTCTTC.

The V gene is TRBV30, the J gene TRBJ2-3; 8 bases are shared with TRBD1. This CDR3 comprises 15 residues. The V gene's germline CDR1 is GTSNPN and CDR2 SVGIG (reference sequence). The V gene end was trimmed by 0 bases and the J gene end by 0 bases; junction bases not matched to a gene: 2. The CDR3: CAWSVRDRSTDTQYF. CDR3 DNA: TGTGCCTGGAGTGTAAGGGACAGGAGCACAGATACGCAGTATTTT.

The chain joins TRBV10-3 to TRBJ2-7; D possibly uses TRBD1 or TRBD2 (5 bases each). Germline values: CDR1 ENHRY, CDR2 SYGVKD. The V end lost 4 bases, the J end lost 0 bases, and 22 bases lay between the germline ends. This CDR3 contains 18 residues. DNA of the CDR3: TGTGCCATCAGTGCGGCAGGGACGAAAAAACCGAACTCCTACGAGCAGTACTTC. This gives the protein CAISAAGTKKPNSYEQYF.

This clone was detected only a few times. The chain couples TRBV6-1 to TRBJ2-6, with D possibly TRBD1 on 6 matching bases. This CDR3 contains 15 residues. Trimming took off 6 bases at V and 0 bases at J, with 9 bases between the two ends. Looked up from germline, CDR1 is MNHNS and CDR2 is SASEGT. In nucleotides, the CDR3 is TGTGCCAGCAGGGTAGGGGGCTCTGGGGCCAACGTCCTGACTTTC. Translation gives CASRVGGSGANVLTF.

The CDR3 bases are TGTGCCAGCAGTCGAAGGGACAGGGCTAGCGGGAGGGCCTACGAGCAGTACTTC. This translates into CASSRRDRASGRAYEQYF. V usage is TRBV28 and J usage is TRBJ2-7, with 12 nucleotides matching TRBD2. CDR3 length equals 18 residues. V shed 5 bases and J 2 bases; nucleotides not matched to a gene: 13. Germline CDR1 MDHEN, CDR2 SYDVKM. Variable domain in full (rest from reference TRBV28 and TRBJ2-7): DVKVTQSSRYLVKRTGEKVFLECVQDMDHENMFWYRQDPGLGLRLIYFSYDVKMKEKGDIPEGYSVSREKKERFSLILESASTNQTSMYLCASSRRDRASGRAYEQYFGPGTRLTVT.

This chain links TRBV1 with TRBJ1-5. TRBV1 is a pseudogene locus. This CDR3 comprises 21 residues. CDR3 nucleotide sequence: TGCACCAGCAGCCAAGACGCCTTTTCCTCTTGGGCGACCAGGAGGAATCAGCCCCAGCATTTT. This translates into CTSSQDAFSSWATRRNQPQHF.

The rearrangement uses TRBV7-3 and TRBJ2-1; 10 nucleotides match TRBD2. CDR1 is SGHTA, CDR2 FQGTGA, per germline. V lost 1 base to trimming and J lost 7 bases; unmatched junction nucleotides: 16. This CDR3 has 19 residues. CDR3 bases: TGTGCCAGCAGCTTAAGGGCCATGGGCCTAGCGGGAGTGGGGAATGAGCAGTTCTTC. Its protein is CASSLRAMGLAGVGNEQFF.

V gene TRBV15 combines with J gene TRBJ2-5, with D perhaps TRBD1 (5 bases). The CDR3 runs to 13 residues. Germline V gene data show CDR1 as LNHNV and CDR2 as YYDKDF (reference sequence). Deletions cut 7 bases from V and 4 bases from J, with 13 bases between. The CDR3 loop is CATKWAGRETQYF. The CDR3 bases are TGTGCCACCAAATGGGCAGGGCGAGAGACCCAGTACTTC.

This clone came up a few times. The chain is built from TRBV2 and TRBJ1-2, with D tentatively TRBD1 (5 bases). Looked up from germline, CDR1 is SNHLY and CDR2 is FYNNEI. Between the trimmed V and J ends, which lost 1 base and 4 bases, there was a span of 13 bases. The CDR3 consists of 15 residues. The CDR3 DNA follows: TGTGCCAGCAGTGAAGGGGTGAGGGGCGGCTATGGCTACACCTTC. This gives the protein CASSEGVRGGYGYTF.

This chain uses TRBV11-2 with TRBJ2-3; 13 nucleotides align to TRBD2. V gave up 3 bases and J gave up 0 bases; unmatched junction bases: 3. The CDR3 is 17 residues long. The V gene's germline CDR1 is SGHAT and CDR2 FQNNGV. Here the CDR3 DNA reads TGTGCCAGCAGCTTGACTAGCGGGGGGTTCAGCACAGATACGCAGTATTTT. It specifies CASSLTSGGFSTDTQYF. The whole variable domain, remainder taken from reference TRBV11-2 and TRBJ2-3, is EAGVAQSPRYKIIEKRQSVAFWCNPISGHATLYWYQQILGQGPKLLIQFQNNGVVDDSQLPKDRFSAERLKGVDSTLKIQPAKLEDSAVYLCASSLTSGGFSTDTQYFGPGTRLTVL.

The chain employs TRBV7-8 and TRBJ2-7; a weak D match, TRBD2 (5 bases). Germline V gene sequence: CDR1 SGHVS, CDR2 FQNEAQ. The CDR3 length is 14 residues. The V gene lost 1 base and the J gene lost 6 bases, with 13 bases spanning the gap. The CDR3 reads CASSLGGGGGEQYF. The CDR3 coding sequence is TGTGCCAGCAGCTTAGGGGGTGGAGGAGGCGAGCAGTACTTC.

The chain has TRBV11-2 and TRBJ2-2; TRBD1 agrees at 10 bases. CDR1 is SGHAT, CDR2 FQNNGV, per germline. Trimming removed 1 base from V and 5 bases from J; junction bases left unmatched: 4. This CDR3 has 16 amino acids. The CDR3 DNA reads TGTGCCAGCAGCTTAGGACAGGGGGCGCTGACCGGGGAGCTGTTTTTT. It encodes CASSLGQGALTGELFF.

By frequency in the sample, this clone is medium-sized (0.01 to 0.1%). The rearrangement uses TRBV21-1 and TRBJ2-5; the D call in the table, TRBD1, was not verified against the DNA. TRBV21-1 is termed a pseudogene. The CDR3 is made up of 16 amino acids. The CDR3 bases are TGTGCCAGCAGCAAAGATAGGGCAGGGTTACAAGAGACCCAGTACTTC. Translating gives CASSKDRAGLQETQYF.

This clone was seen more than once but under ten times. The genes are TRBV19 and TRBJ2-4, with unresolved D. The germline gives CDR1 LNHDA, CDR2 SQIVND (reference sequence). This CDR3 is built from 15 residues. The V end lost 3 bases, the J end lost 0 bases, and 9 bases lay between the germline ends. In DNA form, the CDR3 reads TGTGCCAGTAGTATGCCCCTCGGAGCCAAAAACATTCAGTACTTC. Translation: CASSMPLGAKNIQYF.

CDR3: CARSPGRPRTDTQYF. The CDR3 nucleotides are TGTGCCAGAAGCCCGGGCCGCCCCAGGACAGATACGCAGTATTTT. The chain is built from TRBV7-5 and TRBJ2-3. TRBV7-5 is given as a pseudogene. CDR3 length: 15 amino acids.

J is TRBJ2-2 and V is TRBV4-3; D unclear. The V gene's germline CDR1 is LGHNA and CDR2 YSLEER. CDR3 size: 14 residues. Trimming took 1 base from V and 5 from J, leaving 8 bases between them. CDR3 residues: CASSQGSQTGELFF. CDR3 in DNA: TGCGCCAGCAGCCAAGGGTCTCAGACCGGGGAGCTGTTTTTT.

This rearrangement joins TRBV18 to TRBJ1-5; 10 nucleotides line up with TRBD1. Germline CDR1 and CDR2: KGHSH and LQKENI. The CDR3 has 15 residues. Losses at the gene ends were 3 bases for V and 3 bases for J; bases not matched to a gene: 2. CDR3: CASSPDRGANQPQHF. The CDR3 DNA reads as TGTGCCAGCTCACCGGACAGGGGGGCCAATCAGCCCCAGCATTTT.

This rearrangement joins TRBV5-5 to TRBJ1-3; the D gene is possibly TRBD1 (6 bases). This CDR3 is 15 amino acids long. Germline V CDR1 and CDR2: SGHKS, YYEKEE (reference sequence). Trimming removed 0 bases from V and 2 bases from J, with 9 bases in between. Here the CDR3 reads CASSLEGHAGNTIYF. As DNA, the CDR3 is TGTGCCAGCAGCTTGGAGGGACATGCTGGAAACACCATATATTTT.

This clone was found a few times. V usage is TRBV13 and J usage is TRBJ2-3; D unclear. The germline V gene has CDR1 PRHDT and CDR2 FYEKMQ (reference sequence). The V end lost 3 bases, the J end lost 5 bases, and 18 bases lay between the germline ends. The CDR3 is 16 residues long. The CDR3, as DNA: TGTGCCAGCAGCTTCAAACCGGGCCAGAGGAGAGATACGCAGTATTTT. Its protein is CASSFKPGQRRDTQYF. Based on the CDR3 plus reference TRBV13 and TRBJ2-3, the full variable domain is AAGVIQSPRHLIKEKRETATLKCYPIPRHDTVYWYQQGPGQDPQFLISFYEKMQSDKGSIPDRFSAQQFSDYHSELNMSSLELGDSALYFCASSFKPGQRRDTQYFGPGTRLTVL.

The rearrangement uses TRBV7-6 and TRBJ2-1; 8 bases are a match to TRBD2. Germline trimming cut 3 bases from V and 4 bases from J; bases unmatched to any gene: 17. CDR1 and CDR2 (germline): SGHVS, FNYEAQ. The CDR3 consists of 19 residues. The CDR3 sequence: CASSLASPGLGKGYNEQFF. The DNA of the CDR3 is TGTGCCAGCAGCTTGGCCTCACCGGGACTAGGGAAAGGATACAATGAGCAGTTCTTC.

J is TRBJ2-1 and V is TRBV6-6; 9 bases are a match to TRBD2. This CDR3 is built from 13 residues. Germline loops: CDR1 MNHNY, CDR2 SVGAGI (reference sequence). J lost 10 bases, V lost 4 bases, and 5 bases had no gene match. In DNA, the CDR3 is TGTGCCAGCAGTTTCGGGACTAGCCGGGAGCAGTTCTTC. Residues: CASSFGTSREQFF.